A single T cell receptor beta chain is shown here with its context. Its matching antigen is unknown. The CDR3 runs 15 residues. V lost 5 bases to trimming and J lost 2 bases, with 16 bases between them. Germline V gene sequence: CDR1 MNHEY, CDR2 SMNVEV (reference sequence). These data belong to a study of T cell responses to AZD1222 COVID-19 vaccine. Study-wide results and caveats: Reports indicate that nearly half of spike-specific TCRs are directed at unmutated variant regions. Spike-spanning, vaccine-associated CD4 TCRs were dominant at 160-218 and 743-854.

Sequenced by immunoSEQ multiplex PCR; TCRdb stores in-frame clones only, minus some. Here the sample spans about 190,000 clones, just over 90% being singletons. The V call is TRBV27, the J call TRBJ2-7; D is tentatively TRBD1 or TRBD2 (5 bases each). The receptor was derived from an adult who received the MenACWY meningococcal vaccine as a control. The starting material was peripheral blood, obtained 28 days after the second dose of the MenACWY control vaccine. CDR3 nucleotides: TGTGCCAGCAGTCTCACCGGGACGGGAACCTACGAGCAGTACTTC. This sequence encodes CASSLTGTGTYEQYF.